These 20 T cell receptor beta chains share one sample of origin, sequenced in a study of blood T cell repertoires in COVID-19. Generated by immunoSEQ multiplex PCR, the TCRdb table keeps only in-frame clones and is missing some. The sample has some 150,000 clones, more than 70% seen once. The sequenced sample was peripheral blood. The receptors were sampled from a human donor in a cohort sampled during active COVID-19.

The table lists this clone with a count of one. The CDR3 loop reads CASRGPSNTGELFF. CDR3 in DNA: TGCGCCAGCAGGGGGCCATCAAACACCGGGGAGCTGTTTTTT. The chain uses TRBV5-1 and TRBJ2-2; D may be TRBD1 (5 bases). The V and J ends lost 5 bases and 2 bases respectively, with 10 bases between them. From germline, CDR1 is SGHRS and CDR2 YFSETQ. The CDR3 is made up of 14 amino acids.

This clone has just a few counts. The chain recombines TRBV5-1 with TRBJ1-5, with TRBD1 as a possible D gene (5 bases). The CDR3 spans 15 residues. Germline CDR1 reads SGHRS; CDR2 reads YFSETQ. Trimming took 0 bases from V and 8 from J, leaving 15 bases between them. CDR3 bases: TGCGCCAGCAGCTTGGGGCAGGGCCCCATGGAGCCCCAGCATTTT. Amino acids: CASSLGQGPMEPQHF.

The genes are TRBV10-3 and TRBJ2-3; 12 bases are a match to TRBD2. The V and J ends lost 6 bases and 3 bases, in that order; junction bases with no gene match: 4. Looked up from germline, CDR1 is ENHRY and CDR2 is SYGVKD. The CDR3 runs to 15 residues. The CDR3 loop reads CAISPGTSGTDTQYF. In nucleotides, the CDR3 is TGTGCCATCAGCCCCGGGACTAGCGGGACAGATACGCAGTATTTT.

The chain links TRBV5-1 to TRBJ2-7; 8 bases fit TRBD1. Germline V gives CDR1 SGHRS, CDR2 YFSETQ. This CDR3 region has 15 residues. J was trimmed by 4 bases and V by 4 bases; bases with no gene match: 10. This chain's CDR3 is CASSPDTGGHYEQYF. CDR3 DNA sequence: TGCGCCAGCAGCCCCGACACAGGGGGTCATTACGAGCAGTACTTC.

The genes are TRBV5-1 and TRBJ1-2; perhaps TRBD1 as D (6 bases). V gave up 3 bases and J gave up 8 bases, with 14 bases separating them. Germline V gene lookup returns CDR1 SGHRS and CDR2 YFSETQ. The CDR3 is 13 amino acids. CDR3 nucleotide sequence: TGCGCCAGCAGCTACAGGGTAGGAGAGGGCTACACCTTC. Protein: CASSYRVGEGYTF.

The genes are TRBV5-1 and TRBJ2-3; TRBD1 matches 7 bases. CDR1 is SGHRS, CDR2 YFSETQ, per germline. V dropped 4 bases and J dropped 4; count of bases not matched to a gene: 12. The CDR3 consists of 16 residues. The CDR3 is CASSPVRTGTADTQYF. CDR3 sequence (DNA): TGCGCCAGCAGCCCCGTGCGGACAGGTACGGCAGATACGCAGTATTTT.

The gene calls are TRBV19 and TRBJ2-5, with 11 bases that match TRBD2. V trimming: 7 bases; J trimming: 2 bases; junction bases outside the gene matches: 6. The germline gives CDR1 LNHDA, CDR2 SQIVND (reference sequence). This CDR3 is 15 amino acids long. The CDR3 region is CASNPGTSGQETQYF. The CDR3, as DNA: TGTGCCAGTAACCCCGGGACTAGCGGACAAGAGACCCAGTACTTC.

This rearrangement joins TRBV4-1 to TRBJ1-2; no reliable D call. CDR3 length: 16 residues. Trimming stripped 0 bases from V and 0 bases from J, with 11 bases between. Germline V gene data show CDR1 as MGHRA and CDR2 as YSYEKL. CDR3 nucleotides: TGCGCCAGCAGCCAAGATGGGAGGCGAACTAACTATGGCTACACCTTC. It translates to CASSQDGRRTNYGYTF.

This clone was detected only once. The CDR3 DNA sequence: TGTGCCAGCAGTCTTCAGGGGCCCCAGGGGGAGCAGTACTTC. This sequence encodes CASSLQGPQGEQYF. J is TRBJ2-7 and V is TRBV6-5; a possible D gene is TRBD1 (6 bases). The CDR3 is 14 residues long. The V end lost 5 bases, the J end lost 7 bases, and 18 bases lay between the germline ends. Germline lookup yields CDR1 MNHEY and CDR2 SVGAGI.

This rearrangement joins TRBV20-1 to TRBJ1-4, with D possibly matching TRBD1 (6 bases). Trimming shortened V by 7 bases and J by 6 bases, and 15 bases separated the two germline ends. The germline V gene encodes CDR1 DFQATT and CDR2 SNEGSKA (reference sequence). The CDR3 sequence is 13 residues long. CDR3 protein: CSVSTGRDEKLFF. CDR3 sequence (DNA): TGCAGTGTTAGTACAGGGAGGGATGAAAAACTGTTTTTT.

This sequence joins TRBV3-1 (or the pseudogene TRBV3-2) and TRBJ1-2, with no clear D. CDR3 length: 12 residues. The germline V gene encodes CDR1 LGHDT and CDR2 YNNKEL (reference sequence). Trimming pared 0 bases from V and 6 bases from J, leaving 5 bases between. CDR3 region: CASSQDRDGYTF. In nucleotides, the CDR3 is TGTGCCAGCAGCCAAGATCGGGATGGCTACACCTTC.

The CDR3 sequence is CASSVANANSGNTIYF. CDR3 DNA: TGTGCCAGCAGCGTAGCTAACGCTAACTCTGGAAACACCATATATTTT. The chain recombines TRBV9 with TRBJ1-3; D gene unclear. The germline CDR1 and CDR2 sequences are SGDLS and YYNGEE. Trimming stripped 0 bases from V and 0 bases from J, with 10 bases between. This CDR3 spans 16 amino acids.

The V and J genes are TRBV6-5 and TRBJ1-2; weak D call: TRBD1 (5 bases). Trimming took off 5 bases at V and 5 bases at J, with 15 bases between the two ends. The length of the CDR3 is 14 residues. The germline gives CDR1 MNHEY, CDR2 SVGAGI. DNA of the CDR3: TGTGCCAGCAGTAGACAGCCAATTCGGTATGGCTACACCTTC. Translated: CASSRQPIRYGYTF.

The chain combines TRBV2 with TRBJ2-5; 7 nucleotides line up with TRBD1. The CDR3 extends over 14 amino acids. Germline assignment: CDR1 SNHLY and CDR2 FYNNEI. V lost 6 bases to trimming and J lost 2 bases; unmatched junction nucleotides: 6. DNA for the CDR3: TGTGCCAGCAGGGCTACAGGGGCACAAGAGACCCAGTACTTC. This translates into CASRATGAQETQYF.

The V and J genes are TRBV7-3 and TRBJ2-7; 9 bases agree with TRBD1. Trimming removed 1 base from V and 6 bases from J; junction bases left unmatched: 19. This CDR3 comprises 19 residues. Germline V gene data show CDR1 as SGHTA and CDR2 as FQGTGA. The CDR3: CASSLNLQSTGQGECEQYF. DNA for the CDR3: TGTGCCAGCAGCTTAAATCTTCAAAGTACGGGACAGGGCGAATGCGAGCAGTACTTC.

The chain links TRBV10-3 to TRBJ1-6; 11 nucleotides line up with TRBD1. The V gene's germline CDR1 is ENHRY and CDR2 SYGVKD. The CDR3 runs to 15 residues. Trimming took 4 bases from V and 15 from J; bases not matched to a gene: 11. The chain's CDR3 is CAISAGTGGLSLLHF. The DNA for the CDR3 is TGTGCCATCAGTGCAGGGACAGGGGGATTGAGCCTCCTCCACTTT.

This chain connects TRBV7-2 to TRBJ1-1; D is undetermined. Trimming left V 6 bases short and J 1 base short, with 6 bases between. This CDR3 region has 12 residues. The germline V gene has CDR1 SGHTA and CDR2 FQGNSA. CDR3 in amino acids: CASSRQNTEAFF. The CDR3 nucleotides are TGTGCCAGCAGTCGACAGAACACTGAAGCTTTCTTT.

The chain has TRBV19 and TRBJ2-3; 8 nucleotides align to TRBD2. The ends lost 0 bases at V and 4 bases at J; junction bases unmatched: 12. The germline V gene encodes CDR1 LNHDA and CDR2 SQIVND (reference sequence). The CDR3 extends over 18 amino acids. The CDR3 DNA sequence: TGTGCCAGTAGTATAGATAGGGGCAGCGGGGGACCCGCAGATACGCAGTATTTT. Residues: CASSIDRGSGGPADTQYF.

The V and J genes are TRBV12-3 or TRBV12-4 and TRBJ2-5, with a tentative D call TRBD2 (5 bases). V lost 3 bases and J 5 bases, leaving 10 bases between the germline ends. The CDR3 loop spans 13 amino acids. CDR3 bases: TGTGCCAGCAGTTTTGCTAGCCTGGAGACCCAGTACTTC. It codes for CASSFASLETQYF.

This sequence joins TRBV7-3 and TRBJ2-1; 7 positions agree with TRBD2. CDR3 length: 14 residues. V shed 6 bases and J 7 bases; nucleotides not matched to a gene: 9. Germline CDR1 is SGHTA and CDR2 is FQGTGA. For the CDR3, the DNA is TGTGCCAGCAGACCGGGAGGCGCGAGTAATGAGCAGTTCTTC. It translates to CASRPGGASNEQFF.